This T cell receptor (beta chain) was found in a study of monozygotic twins with inflammatory bowel disease. Germline values: CDR1 SGHTA, CDR2 FQGNSA. The CDR3 is made up of 16 amino acids. Findings and limits, study-wide: The inverse Simpson measure of TCRbeta diversity was lower in IBD patients than in healthy co-twins.

After re-calling the 5' RACE reads, TCRdb lists one entry per CDR3 protein, DNA absent. Its clone listing holds 310,000 or so distinct CDR3 sequences. Points on this clonotype: Its antigen is still unknown.

The sequencing sample was made of blood. The chain links TRBV7-2 to TRBJ2-1; TCRdb's assignment of TRBD2 cannot be checked, as there is no DNA. The receptor was isolated from a human donor with ulcerative colitis or Crohn's disease, or a healthy co-twin of an affected twin (not recorded which). The CDR3 reads CASSFGLAGGVDEQFF. The entire variable domain, with the rest obtained from reference TRBV7-2 and TRBJ2-1, is as follows: GAGVSQSPSNKVTEKGKDVELRCDPISGHTALYWYRQSLGQGLEFLIYFQGNSAPDKSGLPSDRFSAERTGGSVSTLTIQRTQQEDSAVYLCASSFGLAGGVDEQFFGPGTRLTVL.